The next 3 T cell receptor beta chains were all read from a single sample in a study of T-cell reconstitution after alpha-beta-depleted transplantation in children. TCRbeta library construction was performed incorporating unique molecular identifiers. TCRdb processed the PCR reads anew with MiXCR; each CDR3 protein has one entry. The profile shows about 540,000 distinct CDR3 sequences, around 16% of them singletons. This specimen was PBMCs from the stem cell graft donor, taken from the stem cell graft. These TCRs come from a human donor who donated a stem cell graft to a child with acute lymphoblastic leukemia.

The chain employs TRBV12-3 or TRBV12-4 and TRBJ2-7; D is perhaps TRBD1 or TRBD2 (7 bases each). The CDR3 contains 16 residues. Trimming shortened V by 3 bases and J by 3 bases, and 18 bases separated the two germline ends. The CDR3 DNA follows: TGTGCCAGCAGTTTCCTGGGGGAGGGGGCCGTCTACGAGCAGTACTTC. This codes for CASSFLGEGAVYEQYF.

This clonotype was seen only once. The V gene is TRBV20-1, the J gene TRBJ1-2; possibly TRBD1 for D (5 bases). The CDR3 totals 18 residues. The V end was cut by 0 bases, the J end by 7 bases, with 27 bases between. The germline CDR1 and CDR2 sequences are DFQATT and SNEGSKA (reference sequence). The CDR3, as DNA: TGCAGTGCTAGAGAGTGGCAGCTGAATGGCACAGGAAGGATTGGCTACACCTTC. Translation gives CSAREWQLNGTGRIGYTF.

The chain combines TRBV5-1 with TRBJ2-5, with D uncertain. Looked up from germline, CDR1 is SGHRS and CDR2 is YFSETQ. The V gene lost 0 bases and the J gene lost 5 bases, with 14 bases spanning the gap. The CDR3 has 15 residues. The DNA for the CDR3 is TGCGCCAGCAGCTTGGGCCTCGCTCTAGGGGAGACCCAGTACTTC. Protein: CASSLGLALGETQYF.